These 11 T cell receptor beta chains came from one sample sequenced in a study of siplizumab effects on memory and regulatory T cells. The data were produced by immunoSEQ multiplex PCR, yet TCRdb's version contains in-frame clones alone and is incomplete. The top ten clones hold more than 10% of a sample with approximately 100,000 clones, around 90% of them seen once. The sequencing input was non-Treg CD4+ T cells sorted from blood. The origin of the receptors is a human donor in good health.

The chain combines TRBV5-4 with TRBJ2-1; D is unclear. Trimming took off 0 bases at V and 6 bases at J, with 7 bases between the two ends. There are 13 residues in the CDR3. From germline, CDR1 is SGHNT and CDR2 YYREEE (reference sequence). This chain's CDR3 is CASSLAVSNEQFF. The CDR3 DNA reads TGTGCCAGCAGCTTGGCCGTTAGCAATGAGCAGTTCTTC.

The V gene is TRBV7-3, the J gene TRBJ2-1; D is perhaps TRBD1 (6 bases). CDR1 and CDR2 from the germline V gene are SGHTA and FQGTGA. The V and J ends lost 5 bases and 0 bases respectively, with 14 bases between them. This CDR3 has 16 amino acids. CDR3 in amino acids: CASSPHGQFSYNEQFF. CDR3 bases: TGTGCCAGCAGCCCCCACGGACAGTTCTCCTACAATGAGCAGTTCTTC. The full variable domain, completed using reference TRBV7-3 and TRBJ2-1, is GAGVSQTPSNKVTEKGKYVELRCDPISGHTALYWYRQSLGQGPEFLIYFQGTGAADDSGLPNDRFFAVRPEGSVSTLKIQRTERGDSAVYLCASSPHGQFSYNEQFFGPGTRLTVL.

The V gene is TRBV27, the J gene TRBJ2-7, with TRBD2 matching over 11 bases. Germline V gives CDR1 MNHEY, CDR2 SMNVEV (reference sequence). The CDR3 extends over 15 amino acids. The V segment lost 2 bases and the J segment 2 bases; nucleotides outside the gene matches: 2. The CDR3 sequence: CASSLRLAGTYEQYF. CDR3 in DNA: TGTGCCAGCAGTTTACGACTAGCGGGAACCTACGAGCAGTACTTC.

The chain joins TRBV27 to TRBJ2-7; D gene unclear. CDR1 and CDR2 from the germline V gene are MNHEY and SMNVEV (reference sequence). Trimming pared 3 bases from V and 6 bases from J, leaving 15 bases between. The CDR3 covers 14 residues. Here the CDR3 DNA reads TGTGCCAGCAGTTTGGGTCGCTTCGAAGGCGAGCAGTACTTC. This codes for CASSLGRFEGEQYF.

The chain is built from TRBV5-1 and TRBJ1-2; 8 nucleotides line up with TRBD1. The CDR3 runs 16 residues. V lost 0 bases, J lost 0 bases, and 4 bases stayed unmatched. Germline V gene data show CDR1 as SGHRS and CDR2 as YFSETQ. The CDR3 reads CASSLGPGQANYGYTF. The CDR3 DNA is TGCGCCAGCAGCTTGGGACCGGGACAGGCTAACTATGGCTACACCTTC.

The chain has TRBV15 and TRBJ2-4, with D perhaps TRBD2 (6 bases). Germline V gives CDR1 LNHNV, CDR2 YYDKDF (reference sequence). The CDR3 runs to 12 residues. Trimming removed 0 bases from V and 11 bases from J, with 8 bases in between. The CDR3 DNA reads TGTGCCACCAGCAGAGATTGGGGGGTTCAGTACTTC. It encodes CATSRDWGVQYF. Based on the CDR3 plus reference TRBV15 and TRBJ2-4, the full variable domain is DAMVIQNPRYQVTQFGKPVTLSCSQTLNHNVMYWYQQKSSQAPKLLFHYYDKDFNNEADTPDNFQSRRPNTSFCFLDIRSPGLGDTAMYLCATSRDWGVQYFGAGTRLSVL.

This rearrangement joins TRBV7-2 to TRBJ2-7; 11 nucleotides line up with TRBD2. V lost 4 bases and J lost 1; bases outside the gene matches: 3. The CDR3 is 15 amino acids. Germline V gene lookup returns CDR1 SGHTA and CDR2 FQGNSA. The CDR3 DNA reads TGTGCCAGCAGCTCCGGACTAGCGGGTTCCTACGAGCAGTACTTC. Translation: CASSSGLAGSYEQYF. Full variable domain (outside the CDR3, taken from reference TRBV7-2 and TRBJ2-7): GAGVSQSPSNKVTEKGKDVELRCDPISGHTALYWYRQSLGQGLEFLIYFQGNSAPDKSGLPSDRFSAERTGGSVSTLTIQRTQQEDSAVYLCASSSGLAGSYEQYFGPGTRLTVT.

The chain links TRBV7-9 to TRBJ1-5; no firm D call. The CDR3 has 14 residues. V lost 0 bases to trimming and J lost 7 bases, with 10 bases between them. Germline CDR1 SEHNR, CDR2 FQNEAQ (reference sequence). This CDR3 reads CASSLASGNQPQHF. DNA for the CDR3: TGTGCCAGCAGCTTAGCATCGGGGAACCAGCCCCAGCATTTT. Full variable domain (rest looked up from reference TRBV7-9 and TRBJ1-5): DTGVSQNPRHKITKRGQNVTFRCDPISEHNRLYWYRQTLGQGPEFLTYFQNEAQLEKSRLLSDRFSAERPKGSFSTLEIQRTEQGDSAMYLCASSLASGNQPQHFGDGTRLSIL.

The chain uses TRBV2 and TRBJ2-2; D not certain. V lost 6 bases and J 7 bases, leaving 9 bases between the germline ends. The CDR3 sequence is 12 residues long. The germline CDR1 and CDR2 sequences are SNHLY and FYNNEI. CDR3 in amino acids: CASRTGGGELFF. CDR3 sequence (DNA): TGTGCCAGCAGAACGGGCGGCGGGGAGCTGTTTTTT.

Concerning this clone: The same CDR3 arises from other DNA sequences in this sample as well. V and J are TRBV7-9 and TRBJ2-7; D possibly corresponds to TRBD2 (5 bases). CDR1 and CDR2 (germline): SEHNR, FQNEAQ (reference sequence). The CDR3 extends over 14 amino acids. V shed 3 bases and J shed 0 bases, with 9 bases lying between them. The CDR3 region has the DNA TGTGCCAGCAGCTTGTCTGGGAGCTCCTACGAGCAGTACTTC. Its translation: CASSLSGSSYEQYF.

This chain joins TRBV7-2 and TRBJ2-5, with 16 bases lining up with TRBD2. CDR1 and CDR2 (germline): SGHTA, FQGNSA. V lost 3 bases, J lost 7 bases, and 5 bases stayed unmatched. This CDR3 is built from 16 residues. CDR3 sequence reads: CASSFGTSGRGGTQYF. DNA of the CDR3: TGTGCCAGCAGCTTCGGGACTAGCGGGAGGGGAGGGACCCAGTACTTC.